A single sample gave rise to the 27 T cell receptor beta chains below, sequenced in a study of beta chain features in type 1 diabetes. Investigators reverse transcribed all isolated RNA, so they sequenced expressed TCRB transcripts. Using immunoSEQ multiplex PCR, the repertoire was profiled, and TCRdb retains in-frame clones only, with some absent. The table has about 110,000 clones, around 40% seen once. The specimen sequenced was stem cell memory CD4+ T cells from blood. The receptors were sampled from a woman aged 18-29 years in good health.

This clone was counted a few times. This chain joins TRBV6-1 and TRBJ2-5; TRBD2 is a possible D gene (5 bases). With 10 bases removed from V and 1 base from J, the gap between germline ends came to 16 bases. Germline-derived CDR1 and CDR2 are MNHNS and SASEGT. This CDR3 is built from 14 residues. The DNA for the CDR3 is TGTGCCATCCGTGGGAGTCTCGGCCAAGAGACCCAGTACTTC. Its protein product is CAIRGSLGQETQYF.

The table lists this clone with a few counts. The chain has TRBV6-6 and TRBJ1-2, with 10 bases fitting TRBD1. V shed 6 bases and J 5 bases; nucleotides not matched to a gene: 6. There are 14 residues in the CDR3. Looked up from germline, CDR1 is MNHNY and CDR2 is SVGAGI (reference sequence). CDR3 sequence reads: CASSTGTGEYGYTF. The CDR3 DNA reads as TGTGCCAGCAGCACAGGGACAGGGGAGTATGGCTACACCTTC.

The chain has TRBV5-4 and TRBJ2-7; possible D gene TRBD1, 6 bases. This CDR3 has 13 amino acids. The germline V gene encodes CDR1 SGHNT and CDR2 YYREEE (reference sequence). Trimming took 2 bases from V and 5 from J, leaving 11 bases between them. CDR3 sequence reads: CASSFTGSDEQYF. In DNA form, the CDR3 reads TGTGCCAGCAGCTTTACAGGGTCCGACGAGCAGTACTTC.

This clone was seen only a few times. The chain recombines TRBV11-2 with TRBJ2-2; 11 bases fit TRBD2. There are 16 residues in the CDR3. Trimming at V came to 5 bases and at J to 5 bases, leaving 7 bases not matched to a gene. CDR1 SGHAT and CDR2 FQNNGV come from the germline V gene. The CDR3 reads CASSGTSGSWTGELFF. CDR3 coding DNA: TGTGCCAGCAGCGGTACTAGCGGGAGTTGGACCGGGGAGCTGTTTTTT. The full variable domain, in which reference TRBV11-2 and TRBJ2-2 provide the parts outside the CDR3, is EAGVAQSPRYKIIEKRQSVAFWCNPISGHATLYWYQQILGQGPKLLIQFQNNGVVDDSQLPKDRFSAERLKGVDSTLKIQPAKLEDSAVYLCASSGTSGSWTGELFFGEGSRLTVL.

The chain carries TRBV5-1 and TRBJ1-1, with a possible D match to TRBD1 (6 bases). In germline, CDR1 is SGHRS, CDR2 YFSETQ. V lost 0 bases and J 10 bases, leaving 13 bases between the germline ends. CDR3 length: 13 residues. CDR3 in amino acids: CASSLDGGLRAFF. In DNA form, the CDR3 reads TGCGCCAGCAGCTTGGACGGGGGGCTTAGAGCTTTCTTT.

The J gene is TRBJ1-1, the V gene TRBV18; no clear D. Trimming stripped 6 bases from V and 0 bases from J, with 5 bases between. Per germline, CDR1 KGHSH and CDR2 LQKENI. The CDR3 has 12 residues. The CDR3 here is CASSGMNTEAFF. CDR3 DNA: TGTGCCAGCTCCGGGATGAACACTGAAGCTTTCTTT.

V is TRBV27 and J is TRBJ1-4; no reliable D call. Germline V lookup: CDR1 MNHEY, CDR2 SMNVEV (reference sequence). V lost 0 bases to trimming and J lost 5 bases, with 10 bases between them. The CDR3 is 15 residues long. The CDR3 DNA reads as TGTGCCAGCAGTTTATCGCGGAGCCTAAATGAAAAACTGTTTTTT. As protein: CASSLSRSLNEKLFF.

This chain links TRBV30 with TRBJ2-4; TRBD2 matches at 9 bases. The CDR3 has 13 amino acids. CDR1 and CDR2 from the germline V gene are GTSNPN and SVGIG (reference sequence). J lost 11 bases, V lost 3 bases, and 8 bases had no gene match. DNA of the CDR3: TGTGCCTGGAGGGGGGGGACTAGCTTATTTCAGTACTTC. Its translation: CAWRGGTSLFQYF.

V and J are TRBV7-3 and TRBJ2-1, with TRBD2 matching 8 bases. The V segment lost 5 bases and the J segment 7 bases; nucleotides outside the gene matches: 13. CDR1 SGHTA and CDR2 FQGTGA come from the germline V gene. The CDR3 has 16 amino acids. The CDR3 loop reads CASSTSGGTSRNEQFF. CDR3 sequence (DNA): TGTGCCAGCAGCACTTCGGGGGGGACTAGTCGGAATGAGCAGTTCTTC.

The chain uses TRBV5-1 and TRBJ2-7, with D possibly matching TRBD2 (6 bases). This CDR3 comprises 16 residues. V was clipped by 1 base and J by 1 base, with 15 bases between them. Germline CDR1 is SGHRS and CDR2 is YFSETQ. The CDR3: CASSLNNAGRSYEQYF. The CDR3 DNA reads TGCGCCAGCAGCTTGAATAATGCGGGACGGTCCTACGAGCAGTACTTC. Complete variable domain (other parts from reference TRBV5-1 and TRBJ2-7): KAGVTQTPRYLIKTRGQQVTLSCSPISGHRSVSWYQQTPGQGLQFLFEYFSETQRNKGNFPGRFSGRQFSNSRSEMNVSTLELGDSALYLCASSLNNAGRSYEQYFGPGTRLTVT.

A few counts support this clone. V and J are TRBV5-4 and TRBJ1-1, with TRBD1 identical over 7 bases. This CDR3 contains 14 residues. Germline V gives CDR1 SGHNT, CDR2 YYREEE (reference sequence). J lost 3 bases, V lost 3 bases, and 5 bases had no gene match. CDR3 bases: TGTGCCAGCAGCTCGATTACAGGGGACACTGAAGCTTTCTTT. It yields the protein CASSSITGDTEAFF.

This clone was seen a handful of times. The chain links TRBV28 to TRBJ2-7, with 7 bases matching TRBD2. Trimming took 1 base from V and 4 from J; bases not matched to a gene: 7. Germline V gene data show CDR1 as MDHEN and CDR2 as SYDVKM. This CDR3 spans 15 amino acids. The DNA for the CDR3 is TGTGCCAGCAGTTTATTGGTAGCGGGTCCGTACGAGCAGTACTTC. Residues: CASSLLVAGPYEQYF.

The V and J genes are TRBV6-5 and TRBJ1-1; the D gene is possibly TRBD1 (6 bases). The CDR3 is 15 amino acids. V was clipped by 6 bases and J by 5 bases, with 19 bases between them. CDR1 MNHEY and CDR2 SVGAGI come from the germline V gene. The CDR3 reads CASRYLGGGRTEAFF. Here the CDR3 DNA reads TGTGCCAGCAGATATCTCGGGGGGGGCCGAACTGAAGCTTTCTTT.

This clone was recorded a few times. The rearrangement links TRBV30 to TRBJ2-7; 12 bases are a match to TRBD2. Trimming removed 0 bases from V and 0 bases from J; junction bases left unmatched: 3. The CDR3 runs to 16 residues. Germline CDR1 reads GTSNPN; CDR2 reads SVGIG (reference sequence). This CDR3 reads CAWSVGLAGNSYEQYF. CDR3 nucleotide sequence: TGTGCCTGGAGTGTCGGACTAGCGGGGAACTCCTACGAGCAGTACTTC.

V is TRBV18 and J is TRBJ1-1, with D possibly matching TRBD1 (5 bases). V was trimmed by 3 bases and J by 1 base, leaving 6 bases between them. The CDR3 is 13 amino acids. Looked up from germline, CDR1 is KGHSH and CDR2 is LQKENI. The CDR3 region has the DNA TGTGCCAGCTCACCGGACAAGAACACTGAAGCTTTCTTT. Its protein is CASSPDKNTEAFF.

As DNA, the CDR3 is TGTGCCAGAACCGTTCGGGAGCTAGCGGGAGACAGTGAGCAGTTCTTC. This gives the protein CARTVRELAGDSEQFF. The J gene is TRBJ2-1, the V gene TRBV2; 10 bases agree with TRBD2. The CDR3 length is 16 residues. In germline, CDR1 is SNHLY, CDR2 FYNNEI. With V trimmed by 9 bases and J by 9 bases, 17 bases remained unmatched.

The V and J genes are TRBV6-5 and TRBJ1-2; 7 nucleotides align to TRBD1. This CDR3 is 15 amino acids long. V shed 5 bases and J 8 bases; nucleotides not matched to a gene: 14. Germline lookup yields CDR1 MNHEY and CDR2 SVGAGI. The CDR3 loop is CASSVTGQGPRGYTF. Written as DNA, the CDR3 is TGTGCCAGCAGTGTGACAGGGCAAGGCCCTAGAGGCTACACCTTC.

This clone was counted only a few times. The chain is built from TRBV5-1 and TRBJ2-1; 7 bases match TRBD2. Looked up from germline, CDR1 is SGHRS and CDR2 is YFSETQ. V lost 8 bases to trimming and J lost 1 base; unmatched junction nucleotides: 9. CDR3 length equals 15 residues. For the CDR3, the DNA is TGCGCCAGTGCGGTCGCGGGAGCTTCCTACAATGAGCAGTTCTTC. Protein product: CASAVAGASYNEQFF.

The V gene is TRBV28, the J gene TRBJ1-1; TRBD1 might be the D (6 bases). The CDR3 is 14 amino acids. Germline CDR1 MDHEN, CDR2 SYDVKM. The germline V and J ends were trimmed by 6 bases and 1 base, with 12 bases remaining between them. The chain's CDR3 is CASSPGQRNTEAFF. CDR3 bases: TGTGCCAGCAGCCCGGGACAACGGAACACTGAAGCTTTCTTT.

The chain links TRBV6-5 to TRBJ2-7, with 9 bases matching TRBD1. CDR1 MNHEY and CDR2 SVGAGI come from the germline V gene. V shed 7 bases, J shed 0 bases, and the junction held 7 bases outside the gene matches. CDR3 length: 15 amino acids. Written as DNA, the CDR3 is TGTGCCAGCAATACAGGGGGCGATAGCTCCTACGAGCAGTACTTC. Its translation: CASNTGGDSSYEQYF.

This clone showed up many times. The J gene is TRBJ2-1, the V gene TRBV30, with D perhaps matching TRBD2 (5 bases). V was cut by 4 bases and J by 7 bases, with 8 bases left in between. The CDR3 has 11 amino acids. CDR1 is GTSNPN, CDR2 SVGIG, per germline (reference sequence). The DNA of the CDR3 is TGTGCCTGGACGGACTGGAATGAGCAGTTCTTC. Protein: CAWTDWNEQFF.

V is TRBV7-9 and J is TRBJ1-3; D gene ambiguous. V was cut by 2 bases and J by 3 bases, with 2 bases left in between. The CDR3 contains 12 residues. Germline V CDR1 and CDR2: SEHNR, FQNEAQ (reference sequence). This chain's CDR3 is CASSLYGNTIYF. In nucleotides, the CDR3 is TGTGCCAGCAGCTTATATGGAAACACCATATATTTT.

The genes are TRBV16 and TRBJ1-1; the D is unclear. The CDR3 extends over 15 amino acids. The V and J ends lost 0 bases and 0 bases respectively, with 8 bases between them. Germline loops: CDR1 KGHSY, CDR2 FQNENV. DNA of the CDR3: TGTGCCAGCAGCCAATCCCCAGGTATGAACACTGAAGCTTTCTTT. Encoded protein: CASSQSPGMNTEAFF. The full variable domain, in which reference TRBV16 and TRBJ1-1 provide the parts outside the CDR3, is GEEVAQTPKHLVRGEGQKAKLYCAPIKGHSYVFWYQQVLKNEFKFLISFQNENVFDETGMPKERFSAKCLPNSPCSLEIQATKLEDSAVYFCASSQSPGMNTEAFFGQGTRLTVV.

In its sample, this clone was seen a few times. The chain has TRBV7-9 and TRBJ1-1; no clear D. CDR3 length: 13 amino acids. Between the trimmed V and J ends, which lost 1 base and 4 bases, there was a span of 7 bases. Germline V CDR1 and CDR2: SEHNR, FQNEAQ (reference sequence). The DNA for the CDR3 is TGTGCCAGCAGCTTAGATTCGGGCACTGAAGCTTTCTTT. Its protein is CASSLDSGTEAFF.

The chain links TRBV5-4 to TRBJ2-5; 9 positions agree with TRBD1. This CDR3 region has 14 residues. The V gene's germline CDR1 is SGHNT and CDR2 YYREEE (reference sequence). J lost 5 bases, V lost 2 bases, and 4 bases had no gene match. Here the CDR3 reads CASSLQGARETQYF. The CDR3 nucleotides read TGTGCCAGCAGCTTACAGGGGGCGCGGGAGACCCAGTACTTC.

The genes are TRBV15 and TRBJ2-4, with D possibly matching TRBD2 (6 bases). CDR1 LNHNV and CDR2 YYDKDF come from the germline V gene (reference sequence). V was cut by 3 bases and J by 2 bases, with 14 bases left in between. The CDR3 is made up of 16 amino acids. The CDR3 here is CATSRGGPVTKNIQYF. The CDR3 region has the DNA TGTGCCACCAGCAGGGGAGGCCCCGTAACCAAAAACATTCAGTACTTC.

This clone occurred a few times. This rearrangement joins TRBV18 to TRBJ1-1, with a weak D call TRBD1 (6 bases). The CDR3 is 13 amino acids. Germline V gene sequence: CDR1 KGHSH, CDR2 LQKENI. With 4 bases removed from V and 1 base from J, the gap between germline ends came to 7 bases. The CDR3 here is CASSQGQNTEAFF. DNA of the CDR3: TGTGCCAGCTCACAGGGACAGAACACTGAAGCTTTCTTT.